The entry below gives a single TCR beta chain sequence along with its context. What it binds is unknown. The data stem from a study of PD-1 blockade in classical Hodgkin lymphoma. There was relapse after autologous stem cell transplantation in every patient, and there was variation in brentuximab vedotin exposure. Patients showed best responses of complete response, partial response or progressive disease. TCRdb's copy holds only in-frame clones and misses some; the assay was immunoSEQ multiplex PCR. Of over 80,000 clones listed, roughly 92% were seen once; the top ten hold about 2.8%. This CDR3 spans 15 amino acids. Germline assignment: CDR1 SGHAT and CDR2 FQDESV (reference sequence). Trimming cost V 1 base and J 4 bases, with 13 bases left between them. Findings of the study overall: The CD4+ diversity rise by C4D1 was clearest in complete responders. Individuals who commenced nivolumab within less than 1 year of ASCT were excluded.

This receptor was identified in a human donor with classical Hodgkin lymphoma. Specimen: peripheral blood mononuclear cells (PBMCs), collected at baseline. This chain uses TRBV11-1 with TRBJ2-5; tentatively, D is TRBD2 (6 bases). The CDR3 bases are TGTGCCAGCAGCTTAGGCCCTAAGGAGGGAGAGACCCAGTACTTC. It is translated as CASSLGPKEGETQYF.